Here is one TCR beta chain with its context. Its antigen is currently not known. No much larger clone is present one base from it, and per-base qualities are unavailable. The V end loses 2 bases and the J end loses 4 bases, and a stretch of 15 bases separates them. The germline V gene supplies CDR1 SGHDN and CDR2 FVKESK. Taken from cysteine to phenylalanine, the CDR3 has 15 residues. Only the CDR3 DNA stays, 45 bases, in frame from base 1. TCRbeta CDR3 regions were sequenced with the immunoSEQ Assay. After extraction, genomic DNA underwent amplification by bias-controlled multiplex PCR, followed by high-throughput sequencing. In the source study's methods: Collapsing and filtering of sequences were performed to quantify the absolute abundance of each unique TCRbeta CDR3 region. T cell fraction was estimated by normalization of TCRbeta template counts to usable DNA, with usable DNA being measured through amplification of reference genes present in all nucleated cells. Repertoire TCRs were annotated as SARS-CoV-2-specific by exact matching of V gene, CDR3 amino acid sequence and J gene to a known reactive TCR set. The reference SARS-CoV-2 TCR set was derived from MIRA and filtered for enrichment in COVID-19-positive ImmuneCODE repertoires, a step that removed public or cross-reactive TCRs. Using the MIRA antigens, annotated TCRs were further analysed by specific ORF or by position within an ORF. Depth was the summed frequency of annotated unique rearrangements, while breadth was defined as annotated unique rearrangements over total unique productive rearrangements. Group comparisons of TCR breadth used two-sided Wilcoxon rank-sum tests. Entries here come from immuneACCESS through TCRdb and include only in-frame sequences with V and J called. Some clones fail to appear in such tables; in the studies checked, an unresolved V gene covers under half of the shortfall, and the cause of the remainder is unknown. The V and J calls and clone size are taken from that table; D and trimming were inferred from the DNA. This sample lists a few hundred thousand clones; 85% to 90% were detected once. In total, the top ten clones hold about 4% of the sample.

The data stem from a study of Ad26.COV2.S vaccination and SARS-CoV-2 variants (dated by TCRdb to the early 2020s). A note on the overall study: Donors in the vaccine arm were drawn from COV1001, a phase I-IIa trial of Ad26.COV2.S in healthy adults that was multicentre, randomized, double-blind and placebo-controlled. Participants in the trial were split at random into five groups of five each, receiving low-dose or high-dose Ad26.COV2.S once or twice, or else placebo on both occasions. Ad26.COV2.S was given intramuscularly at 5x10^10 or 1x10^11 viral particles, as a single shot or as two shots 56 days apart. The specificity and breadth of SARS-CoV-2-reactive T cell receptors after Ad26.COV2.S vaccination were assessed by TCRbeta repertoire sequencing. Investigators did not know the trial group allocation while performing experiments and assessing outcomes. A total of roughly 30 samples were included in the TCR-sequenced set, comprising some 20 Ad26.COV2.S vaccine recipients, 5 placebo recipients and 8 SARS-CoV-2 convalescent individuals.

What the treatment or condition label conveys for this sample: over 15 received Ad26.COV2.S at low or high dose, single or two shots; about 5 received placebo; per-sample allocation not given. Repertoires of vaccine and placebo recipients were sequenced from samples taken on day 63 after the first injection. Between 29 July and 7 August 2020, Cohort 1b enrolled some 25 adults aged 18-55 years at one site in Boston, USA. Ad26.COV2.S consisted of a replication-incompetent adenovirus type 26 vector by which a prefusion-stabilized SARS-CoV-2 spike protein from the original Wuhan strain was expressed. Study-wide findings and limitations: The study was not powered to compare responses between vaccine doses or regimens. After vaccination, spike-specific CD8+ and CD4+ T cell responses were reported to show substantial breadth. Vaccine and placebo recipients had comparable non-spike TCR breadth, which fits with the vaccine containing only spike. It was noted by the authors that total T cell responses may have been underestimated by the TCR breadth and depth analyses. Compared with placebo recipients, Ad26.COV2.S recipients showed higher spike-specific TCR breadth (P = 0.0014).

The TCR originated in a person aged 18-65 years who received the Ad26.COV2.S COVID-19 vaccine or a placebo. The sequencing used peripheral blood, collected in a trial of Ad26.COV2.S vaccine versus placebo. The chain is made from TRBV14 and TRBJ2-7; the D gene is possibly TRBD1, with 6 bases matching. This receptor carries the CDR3 CASSQPGAKTYEQYF. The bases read TGTGCCAGCAGCCAACCAGGGGCCAAAACTTACGAGCAGTACTTC.